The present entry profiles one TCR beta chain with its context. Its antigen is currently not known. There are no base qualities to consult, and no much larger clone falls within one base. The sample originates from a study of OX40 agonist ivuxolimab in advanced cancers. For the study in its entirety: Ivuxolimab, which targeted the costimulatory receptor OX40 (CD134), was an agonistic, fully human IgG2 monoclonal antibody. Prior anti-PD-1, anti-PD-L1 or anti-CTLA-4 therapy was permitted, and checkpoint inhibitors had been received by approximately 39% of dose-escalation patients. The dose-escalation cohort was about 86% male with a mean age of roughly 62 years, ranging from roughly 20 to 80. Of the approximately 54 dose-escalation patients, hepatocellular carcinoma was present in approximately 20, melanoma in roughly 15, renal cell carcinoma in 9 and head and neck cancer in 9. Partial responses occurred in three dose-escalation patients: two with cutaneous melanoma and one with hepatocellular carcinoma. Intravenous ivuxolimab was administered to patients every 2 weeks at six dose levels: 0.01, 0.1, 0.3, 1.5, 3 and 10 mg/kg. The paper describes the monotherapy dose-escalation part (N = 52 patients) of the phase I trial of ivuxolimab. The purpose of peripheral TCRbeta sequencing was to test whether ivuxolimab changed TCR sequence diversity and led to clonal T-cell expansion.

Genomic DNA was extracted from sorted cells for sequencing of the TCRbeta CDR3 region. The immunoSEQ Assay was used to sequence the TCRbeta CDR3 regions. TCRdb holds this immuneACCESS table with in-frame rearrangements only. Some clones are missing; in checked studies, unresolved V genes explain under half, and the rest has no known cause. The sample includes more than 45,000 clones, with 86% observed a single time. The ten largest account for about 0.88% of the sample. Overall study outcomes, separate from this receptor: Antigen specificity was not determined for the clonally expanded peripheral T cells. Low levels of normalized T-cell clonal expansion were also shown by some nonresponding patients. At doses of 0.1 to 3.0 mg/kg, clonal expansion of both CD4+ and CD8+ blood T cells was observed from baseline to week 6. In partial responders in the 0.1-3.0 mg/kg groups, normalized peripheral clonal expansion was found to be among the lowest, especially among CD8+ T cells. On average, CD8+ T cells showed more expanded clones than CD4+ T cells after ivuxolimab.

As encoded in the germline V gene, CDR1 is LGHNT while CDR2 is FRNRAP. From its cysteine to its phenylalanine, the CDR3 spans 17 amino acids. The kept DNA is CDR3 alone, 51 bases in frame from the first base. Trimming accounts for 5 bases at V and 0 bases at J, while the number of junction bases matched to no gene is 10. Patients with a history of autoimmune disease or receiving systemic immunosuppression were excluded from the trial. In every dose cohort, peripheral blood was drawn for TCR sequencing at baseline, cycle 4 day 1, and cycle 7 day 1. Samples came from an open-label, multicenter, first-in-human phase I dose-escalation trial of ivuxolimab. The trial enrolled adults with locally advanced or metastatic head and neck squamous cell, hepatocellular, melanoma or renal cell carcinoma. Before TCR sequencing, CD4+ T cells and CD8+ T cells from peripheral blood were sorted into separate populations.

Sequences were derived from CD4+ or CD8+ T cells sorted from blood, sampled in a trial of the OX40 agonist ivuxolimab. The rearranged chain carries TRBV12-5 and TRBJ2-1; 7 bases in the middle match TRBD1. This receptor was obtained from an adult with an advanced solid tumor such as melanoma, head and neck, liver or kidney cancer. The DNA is TGTGCTAGTGGTCTCGGGACAGCGACGAGCTCCTACAATGAGCAGTTCTTC. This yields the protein CASGLGTATSSYNEQFF.